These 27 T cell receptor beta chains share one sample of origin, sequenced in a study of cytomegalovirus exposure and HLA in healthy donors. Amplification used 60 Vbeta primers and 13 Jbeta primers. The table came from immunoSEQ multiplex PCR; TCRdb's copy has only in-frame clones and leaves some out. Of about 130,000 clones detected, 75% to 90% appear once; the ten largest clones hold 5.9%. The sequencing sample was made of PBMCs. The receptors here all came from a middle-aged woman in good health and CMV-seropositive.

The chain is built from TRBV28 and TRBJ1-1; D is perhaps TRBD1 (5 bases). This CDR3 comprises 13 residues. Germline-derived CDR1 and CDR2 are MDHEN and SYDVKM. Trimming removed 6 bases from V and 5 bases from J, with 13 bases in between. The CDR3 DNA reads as TGTGCCAGCAGCGCCGGGGGGAGGACTGAAGCTTTCTTT. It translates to CASSAGGRTEAFF.

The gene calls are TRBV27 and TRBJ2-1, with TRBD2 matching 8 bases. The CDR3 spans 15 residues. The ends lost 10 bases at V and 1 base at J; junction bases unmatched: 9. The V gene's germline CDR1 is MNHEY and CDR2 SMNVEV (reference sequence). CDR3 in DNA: TGTGCCACCTCCCCTTTAGCGGGATCCTACAATGAGCAGTTCTTC. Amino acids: CATSPLAGSYNEQFF.

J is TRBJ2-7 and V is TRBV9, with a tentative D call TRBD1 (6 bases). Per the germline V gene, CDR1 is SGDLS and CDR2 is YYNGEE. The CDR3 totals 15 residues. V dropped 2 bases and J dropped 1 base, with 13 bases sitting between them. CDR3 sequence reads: CASSVAGDESYEQYF. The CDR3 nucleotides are TGTGCCAGCAGCGTCGCAGGGGACGAATCCTACGAGCAGTACTTC.

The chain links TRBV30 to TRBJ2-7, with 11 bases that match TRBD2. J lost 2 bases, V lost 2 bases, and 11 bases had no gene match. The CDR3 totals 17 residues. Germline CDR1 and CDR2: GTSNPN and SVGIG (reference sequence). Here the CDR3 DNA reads TGTGCCTGGAGTTGTAGCGGGAGGGCCGGGGCAGCCTACGAGCAGTACTTC. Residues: CAWSCSGRAGAAYEQYF.

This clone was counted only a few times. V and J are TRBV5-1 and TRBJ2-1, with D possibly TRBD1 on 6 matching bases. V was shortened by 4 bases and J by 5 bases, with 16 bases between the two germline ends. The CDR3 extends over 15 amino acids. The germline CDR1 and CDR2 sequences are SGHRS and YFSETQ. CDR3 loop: CASSPPGTQNNEQFF. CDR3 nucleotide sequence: TGCGCCAGCAGCCCCCCGGGGACACAAAACAATGAGCAGTTCTTC.

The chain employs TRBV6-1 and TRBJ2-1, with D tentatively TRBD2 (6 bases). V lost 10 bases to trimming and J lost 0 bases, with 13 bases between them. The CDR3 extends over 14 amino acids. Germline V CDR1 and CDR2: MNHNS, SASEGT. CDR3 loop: CATVAELSYNEQFF. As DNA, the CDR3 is TGTGCCACCGTAGCGGAACTCTCCTACAATGAGCAGTTCTTC.

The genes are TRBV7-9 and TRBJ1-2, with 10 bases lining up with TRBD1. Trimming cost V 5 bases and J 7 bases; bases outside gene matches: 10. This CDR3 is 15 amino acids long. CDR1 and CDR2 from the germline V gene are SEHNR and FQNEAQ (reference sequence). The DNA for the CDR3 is TGTGCCAGCAGCCGAGCGGACAGGGGGAGTGCTGGCTACACCTTC. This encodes CASSRADRGSAGYTF. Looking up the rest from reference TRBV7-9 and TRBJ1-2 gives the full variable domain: DTGVSQNPRHKITKRGQNVTFRCDPISEHNRLYWYRQTLGQGPEFLTYFQNEAQLEKSRLLSDRFSAERPKGSFSTLEIQRTEQGDSAMYLCASSRADRGSAGYTFGSGTRLTVV.

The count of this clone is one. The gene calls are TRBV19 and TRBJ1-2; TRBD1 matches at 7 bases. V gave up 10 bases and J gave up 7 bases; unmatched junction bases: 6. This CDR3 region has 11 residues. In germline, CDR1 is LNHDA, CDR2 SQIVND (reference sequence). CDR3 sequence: CATATGRGYTF. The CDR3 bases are TGTGCCACGGCGACAGGGCGTGGCTACACCTTC.

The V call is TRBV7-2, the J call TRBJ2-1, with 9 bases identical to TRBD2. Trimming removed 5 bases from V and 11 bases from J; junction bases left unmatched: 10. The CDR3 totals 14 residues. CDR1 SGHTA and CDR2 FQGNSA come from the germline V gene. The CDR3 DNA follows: TGTGCCAGCAGCCCTCTGGCGGGAGGGAGCAAGCAGTTCTTC. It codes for CASSPLAGGSKQFF.

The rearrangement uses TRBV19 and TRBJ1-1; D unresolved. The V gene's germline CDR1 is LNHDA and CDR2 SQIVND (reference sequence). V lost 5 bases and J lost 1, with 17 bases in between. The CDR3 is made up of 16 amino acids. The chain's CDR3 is CASSLRHQGGNTEAFF. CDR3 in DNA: TGTGCCAGTAGTTTGCGTCATCAAGGAGGGAACACTGAAGCTTTCTTT.

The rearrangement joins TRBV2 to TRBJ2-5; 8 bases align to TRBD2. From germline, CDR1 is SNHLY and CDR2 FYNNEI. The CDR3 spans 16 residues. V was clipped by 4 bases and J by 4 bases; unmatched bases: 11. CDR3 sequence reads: CASSVNWAGGLETQYF. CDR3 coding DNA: TGTGCCAGCAGTGTGAATTGGGCGGGGGGATTAGAGACCCAGTACTTC.

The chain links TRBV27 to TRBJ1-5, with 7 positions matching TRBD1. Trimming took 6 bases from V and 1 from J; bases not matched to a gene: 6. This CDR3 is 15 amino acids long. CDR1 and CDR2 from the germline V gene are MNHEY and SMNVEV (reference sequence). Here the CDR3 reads CASSPGTESNQPQHF. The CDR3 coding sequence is TGTGCCAGCAGCCCCGGGACAGAGAGCAATCAGCCCCAGCATTTT.

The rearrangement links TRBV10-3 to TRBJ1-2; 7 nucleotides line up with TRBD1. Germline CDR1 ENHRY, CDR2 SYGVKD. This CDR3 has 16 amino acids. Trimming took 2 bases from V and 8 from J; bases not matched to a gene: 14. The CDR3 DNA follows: TGTGCCATCAGTGAGAACAGGGGCTTAGGGTATGAAGGCTACACCTTC. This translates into CAISENRGLGYEGYTF.

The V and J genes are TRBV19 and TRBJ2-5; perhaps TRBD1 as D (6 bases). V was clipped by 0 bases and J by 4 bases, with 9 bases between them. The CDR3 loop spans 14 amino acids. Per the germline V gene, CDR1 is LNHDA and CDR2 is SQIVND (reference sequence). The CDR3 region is CASSIDRTVETQYF. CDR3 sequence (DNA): TGTGCCAGTAGTATAGATAGGACAGTAGAGACCCAGTACTTC.

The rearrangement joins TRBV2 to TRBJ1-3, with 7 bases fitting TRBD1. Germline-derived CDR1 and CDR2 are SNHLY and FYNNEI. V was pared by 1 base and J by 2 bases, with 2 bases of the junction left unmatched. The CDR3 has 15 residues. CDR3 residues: CASSEDRGAGNTIYF. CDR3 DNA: TGTGCCAGCAGTGAAGACAGGGGAGCTGGAAACACCATATATTTT.

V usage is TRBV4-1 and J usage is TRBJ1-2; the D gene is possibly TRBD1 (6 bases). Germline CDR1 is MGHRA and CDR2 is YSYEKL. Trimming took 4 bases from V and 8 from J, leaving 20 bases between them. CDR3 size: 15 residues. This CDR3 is CASSLSVQGIGGYTF. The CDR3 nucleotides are TGCGCCAGCAGCCTTTCAGTACAGGGTATTGGAGGCTACACCTTC.

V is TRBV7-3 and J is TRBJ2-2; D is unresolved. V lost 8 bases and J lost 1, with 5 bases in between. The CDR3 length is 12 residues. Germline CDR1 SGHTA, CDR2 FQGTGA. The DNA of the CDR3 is TGTGCCAGCGCCGGGAACACCGGGGAGCTGTTTTTT. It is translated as CASAGNTGELFF.

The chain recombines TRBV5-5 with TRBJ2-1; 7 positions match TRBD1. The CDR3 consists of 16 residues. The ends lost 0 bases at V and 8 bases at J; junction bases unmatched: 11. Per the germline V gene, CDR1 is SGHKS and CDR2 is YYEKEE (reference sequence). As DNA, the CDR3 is TGTGCCAGCAGCTTGGGCGCCCGGACAGGAGAACATGAGCAGTTCTTC. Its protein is CASSLGARTGEHEQFF.

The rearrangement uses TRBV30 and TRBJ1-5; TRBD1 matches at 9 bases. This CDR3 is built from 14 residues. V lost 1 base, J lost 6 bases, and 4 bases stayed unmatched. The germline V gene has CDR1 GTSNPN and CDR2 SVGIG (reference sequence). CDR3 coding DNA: TGTGCCTGGAGTGGGACAGGGGTGAGTCAGCCCCAGCATTTT. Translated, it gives CAWSGTGVSQPQHF.

The CDR3 region is CASSLGRRGHNTQYF. CDR3 bases: TGTGCCAGCAGCTTAGGAAGGCGGGGCCATAATACGCAGTATTTT. V is TRBV7-2 and J is TRBJ2-3, with a possible D match to TRBD2 (6 bases). Germline V gene sequence: CDR1 SGHTA, CDR2 FQGNSA. Trimming left V 1 base short and J 7 bases short, with 15 bases between. The CDR3 contains 15 residues.

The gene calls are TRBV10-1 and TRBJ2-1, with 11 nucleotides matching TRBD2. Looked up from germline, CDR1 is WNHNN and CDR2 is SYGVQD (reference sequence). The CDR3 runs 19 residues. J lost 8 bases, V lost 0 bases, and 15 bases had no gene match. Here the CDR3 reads CASSESGLAASGPNDEQFF. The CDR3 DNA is TGCGCCAGCAGTGAGTCGGGACTAGCGGCCTCGGGGCCAAACGATGAGCAGTTCTTC.

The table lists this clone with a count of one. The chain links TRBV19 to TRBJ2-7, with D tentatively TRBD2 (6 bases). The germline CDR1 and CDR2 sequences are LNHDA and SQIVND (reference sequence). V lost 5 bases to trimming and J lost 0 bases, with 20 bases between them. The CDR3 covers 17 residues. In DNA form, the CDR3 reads TGTGCCAGTAGTCCTGGCGACAGCACCGGGAGCTCCTACGAGCAGTACTTC. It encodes CASSPGDSTGSSYEQYF.

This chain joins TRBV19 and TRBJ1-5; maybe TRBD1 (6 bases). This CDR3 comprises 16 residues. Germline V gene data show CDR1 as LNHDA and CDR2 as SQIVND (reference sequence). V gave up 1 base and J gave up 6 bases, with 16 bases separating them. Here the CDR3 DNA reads TGTGCCAGTAGTATAGGTCCAGGGGCGCACATTCAGCCCCAGCATTTT. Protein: CASSIGPGAHIQPQHF.

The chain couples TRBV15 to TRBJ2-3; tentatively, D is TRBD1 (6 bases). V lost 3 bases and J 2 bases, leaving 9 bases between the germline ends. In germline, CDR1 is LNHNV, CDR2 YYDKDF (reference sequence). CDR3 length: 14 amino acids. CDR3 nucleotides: TGTGCCACCAGCAGGGGGGACAACACAGATACGCAGTATTTT. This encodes CATSRGDNTDTQYF.

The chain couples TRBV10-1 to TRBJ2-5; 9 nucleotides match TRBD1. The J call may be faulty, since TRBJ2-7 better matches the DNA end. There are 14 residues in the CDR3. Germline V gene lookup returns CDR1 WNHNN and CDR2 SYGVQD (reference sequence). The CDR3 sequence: CASSSGTGWNEQYF. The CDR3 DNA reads TGCGCCAGCAGTTCCGGGACAGGGTGGAACGAGCAGTACTTC.

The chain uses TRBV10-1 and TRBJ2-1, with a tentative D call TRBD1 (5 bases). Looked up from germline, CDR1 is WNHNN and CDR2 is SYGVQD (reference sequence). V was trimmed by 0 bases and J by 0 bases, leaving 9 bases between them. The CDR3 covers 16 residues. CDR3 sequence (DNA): TGCGCCAGCAGTGAGTCGGCAGACAGCTCCTACAATGAGCAGTTCTTC. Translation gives CASSESADSSYNEQFF.

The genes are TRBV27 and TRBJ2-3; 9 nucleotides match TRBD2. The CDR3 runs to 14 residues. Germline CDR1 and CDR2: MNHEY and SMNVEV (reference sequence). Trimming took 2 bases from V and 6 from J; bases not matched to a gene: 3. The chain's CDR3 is CASSLAGGPDTQYF. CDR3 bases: TGTGCCAGCAGTTTAGCGGGGGGGCCGGATACGCAGTATTTT.